These T cell receptor beta chains were read from a single sample in a study of OX40 agonist ivuxolimab in advanced cancers. Using immunoSEQ multiplex PCR, the repertoire was profiled, and TCRdb retains in-frame clones only, with some absent. The sample includes more than 70,000 clones, around 89% of them seen just once. The starting material was CD4+ or CD8+ T cells sorted from blood, obtained in a trial of the OX40 agonist ivuxolimab. Receptors originate from an adult with an advanced solid tumor such as melanoma, head and neck, liver or kidney cancer. The CDR3 runs from the conserved cysteine through the conserved F or W. D genes are given only for firm matches. Size is stated for part of the rows, as once, few or many counts, or as a class when the clone is expanded.

abundance: -
j_gene: TRBJ2-5
v_gene: TRBV28
d_gene: TRBD1
CDR3nt: TGTGCCAGCAGTTTAGGCGGGGACAGGGGGGCGTACTTC
CDR3aa: CASSLGGDRGAYF

abundance: few
j_gene: TRBJ1-5
v_gene: TRBV6-1
d_gene: TRBD1
CDR3nt: TGTGCCAGCAGGGCCACAGGGGGCGGGAGTCAGCCCCAGCATTTT
CDR3aa: CASRATGGGSQPQHF

abundance: -
j_gene: TRBJ2-1
v_gene: TRBV2
d_gene: -
CDR3nt: TGTGCCAGCGGGGGCAATGAGCAGTTCTTC
CDR3aa: CASGGNEQFF

abundance: -
j_gene: TRBJ1-6
v_gene: TRBV5-4
d_gene: -
CDR3nt: TGTGCCAGCAGCTCCGCCCAGAGCTCCTATAATTCACCCCTCCACTTT
CDR3aa: CASSSAQSSYNSPLHF

abundance: -
j_gene: TRBJ1-2
v_gene: TRBV19
d_gene: -
CDR3nt: TGTGCCAGTAGTAGTCGGGGGAGTCACTATGGCTACACCTTC
CDR3aa: CASSSRGSHYGYTF

abundance: once
j_gene: TRBJ2-1
v_gene: TRBV4-1
d_gene: -
CDR3nt: TGCGCCAGCAGCCAAGATCTGTGGGGTTTATCGTTCTTC
CDR3aa: CASSQDLWGLSFF

abundance: -
j_gene: TRBJ1-3
v_gene: TRBV4-1
d_gene: -
CDR3nt: TGCGCCAGCAGCCAACAGGGGTCTGGAAACACCATATATTTT
CDR3aa: CASSQQGSGNTIYF

abundance: -
j_gene: TRBJ2-2
v_gene: TRBV4-1
d_gene: -
CDR3nt: TGCGCCAGCAGCCAAGTATATCGGCGACCCGGGGAGCTGTTTTTT
CDR3aa: CASSQVYRRPGELFF

abundance: -
j_gene: TRBJ2-5
v_gene: TRBV27
d_gene: TRBD2
CDR3nt: TGTGCCAGCAGGTCCCTGGGCGGGAGTATCGCGGAGCAGTACTTC
CDR3aa: CASRSLGGSIAEQYF

abundance: -
j_gene: TRBJ1-1
v_gene: TRBV5-1
d_gene: -
CDR3nt: TGCGCCAGCAGCTTGGGGCCCCCGGGAGCTGAAGCTTTCTTT
CDR3aa: CASSLGPPGAEAFF

abundance: -
j_gene: TRBJ1-4
v_gene: TRBV27
d_gene: -
CDR3nt: TGTGCCAGCAGTTTGACAGTTACTGAAAAACTGTTTTTT
CDR3aa: CASSLTVTEKLFF

abundance: -
j_gene: TRBJ1-1
v_gene: TRBV5-6
d_gene: -
CDR3nt: TGTGCCAGCAGCACTCCCGTAGGGGGGAACACTGAAGCTTTCTTT
CDR3aa: CASSTPVGGNTEAFF

abundance: -
j_gene: TRBJ1-2
v_gene: TRBV7-9
d_gene: -
CDR3nt: TGTGCCAGCAGCCCCTATTATGGCTACACCTTC
CDR3aa: CASSPYYGYTF

abundance: -
j_gene: TRBJ2-1
v_gene: TRBV6-5
d_gene: TRBD2
CDR3nt: TGTGCCAGCAGCCTAGCGGGGGTGGATAATGAGCAGTTCTTC
CDR3aa: CASSLAGVDNEQFF

abundance: once
j_gene: TRBJ1-2
v_gene: TRBV11-3
d_gene: TRBD1
CDR3nt: TGTGCCAGCAGTTCAGGGGGATATGGCTACACCTTC
CDR3aa: CASSSGGYGYTF

abundance: -
j_gene: TRBJ2-4
v_gene: TRBV15
d_gene: -
CDR3nt: TGTGCCACCAGCAGCCGGCCAGCCGGGACCCCCAAAAACATTCAGTACTTC
CDR3aa: CATSSRPAGTPKNIQYF

abundance: few
j_gene: TRBJ1-5
v_gene: TRBV18
d_gene: -
CDR3nt: TGTGCCAGCTCACCACTGGATCAGGGAAGCAATCAGCCCCAGCATTTT
CDR3aa: CASSPLDQGSNQPQHF

abundance: -
j_gene: TRBJ1-6
v_gene: TRBV2
d_gene: -
CDR3nt: TGTGCCAGCGGGGGAAAGAGCTCCTATAATTCACCCCTCCACTTT
CDR3aa: CASGGKSSYNSPLHF

abundance: -
j_gene: TRBJ1-2
v_gene: TRBV29-1
d_gene: -
CDR3nt: TGCAGCGCTATTGGGTGGAGAGGCGGCTATGGCTACACCTTC
CDR3aa: CSAIGWRGGYGYTF

abundance: -
j_gene: TRBJ1-2
v_gene: TRBV7-2
d_gene: TRBD1
CDR3nt: TGTGCCAGCAGCGTGGACAGGAGCAGGGTCTATGGCTACACCTTC
CDR3aa: CASSVDRSRVYGYTF

abundance: few
j_gene: TRBJ1-1
v_gene: TRBV2
d_gene: TRBD1
CDR3nt: TGTGCCAGCAGTCCGGACAGGGACACTGAAGCTTTCTTT
CDR3aa: CASSPDRDTEAFF

abundance: once
j_gene: TRBJ1-5
v_gene: TRBV9
d_gene: -
CDR3nt: TGTGCCAGCAGCGTAGGTGGGGGGACGAACAATCAGCCCCAGCATTTT
CDR3aa: CASSVGGGTNNQPQHF

abundance: -
j_gene: TRBJ1-5
v_gene: TRBV5-1
d_gene: -
CDR3nt: TGCGCCAGCAGCTTGGGGGTGGATCAGCCCCAGCATTTT
CDR3aa: CASSLGVDQPQHF

abundance: -
j_gene: TRBJ1-2
v_gene: TRBV10-3
d_gene: TRBD1
CDR3nt: TGTGCCATCAGTGGGACAGGGTCGGACTATGGCTACACCTTC
CDR3aa: CAISGTGSDYGYTF

abundance: -
j_gene: TRBJ2-5
v_gene: TRBV11-2
d_gene: -
CDR3nt: TGTGCCAGCAGCTACGTCAGGGTCCAAGAGACCCAGTACTTC
CDR3aa: CASSYVRVQETQYF

abundance: -
j_gene: TRBJ2-7
v_gene: TRBV28
d_gene: -
CDR3nt: TGTGCCAGCAGTTTAAGGGGCGAGCAGTACTTC
CDR3aa: CASSLRGEQYF

abundance: once
j_gene: TRBJ2-2
v_gene: TRBV7-9
d_gene: -
CDR3nt: TGTGCCAGCAGCCATGACTTGACGGGTACGAAGTCCGGGGAGCTGTTTTTT
CDR3aa: CASSHDLTGTKSGELFF

abundance: -
j_gene: TRBJ2-2
v_gene: TRBV9
d_gene: -
CDR3nt: TGTGCCAGCAGCGTACGCGGGGAAGTGGTCACCGGGGAGCTGTTTTTT
CDR3aa: CASSVRGEVVTGELFF

abundance: -
j_gene: TRBJ1-1
v_gene: TRBV7-9
d_gene: -
CDR3nt: TGTGCCAGCAGCTCATGGTCAGCCCCGAATACTGAAGCTTTCTTT
CDR3aa: CASSSWSAPNTEAFF

abundance: once
j_gene: TRBJ2-4
v_gene: TRBV5-1
d_gene: -
CDR3nt: TGCGCCAGCAGCATGGGCATTAGCTTAGCCAAAAACATTCAGTACTTC
CDR3aa: CASSMGISLAKNIQYF

abundance: -
j_gene: TRBJ1-6
v_gene: TRBV7-9
d_gene: -
CDR3nt: TGTGCCAGCAGCTTAGCGTTGAATTCACCCCTCCACTTT
CDR3aa: CASSLALNSPLHF

abundance: once
j_gene: TRBJ1-2
v_gene: TRBV28
d_gene: -
CDR3nt: TGTGCCAGCAGAGGGAGATACAGGGAGGGGGGCTACACCTTC
CDR3aa: CASRGRYREGGYTF

abundance: -
j_gene: TRBJ2-3
v_gene: TRBV9
d_gene: -
CDR3nt: TGTGCCAGCAGCGTAGAAGTGTACCTCACAGATACGCAGTATTTT
CDR3aa: CASSVEVYLTDTQYF

abundance: -
j_gene: TRBJ2-1
v_gene: TRBV12-5
d_gene: TRBD2
CDR3nt: TGTGCTAGTGGTTTTGGAGGGAGGGATGACAATGAGCAGTTCTTC
CDR3aa: CASGFGGRDDNEQFF

abundance: -
j_gene: TRBJ1-3
v_gene: TRBV6-6
d_gene: -
CDR3nt: TGTGCCAGCAGAATCAGGCGCTCGACTGGAAACACCATATATTTT
CDR3aa: CASRIRRSTGNTIYF

abundance: -
j_gene: TRBJ1-1
v_gene: TRBV29-1
d_gene: -
CDR3nt: TGCAGCGTGGGGGGGGCTGAGAAGGGACCGACCACTGAAGCTTTCTTT
CDR3aa: CSVGGAEKGPTTEAFF

abundance: once
j_gene: TRBJ2-5
v_gene: TRBV5-4
d_gene: -
CDR3nt: TGTGCCAGCAGCTTGGCGGTCAGCAAAGAGACCCAGTACTTC
CDR3aa: CASSLAVSKETQYF

abundance: -
j_gene: TRBJ2-3
v_gene: TRBV4-1
d_gene: -
CDR3nt: TGCGCCAGCAGCCAAGATGCGGGCACAGATACGCAGTATTTT
CDR3aa: CASSQDAGTDTQYF

abundance: -
j_gene: TRBJ2-7
v_gene: TRBV2
d_gene: TRBD2
CDR3nt: TGTGCCAGCAGCGGACTAGCGGGAATGAAGTACTTC
CDR3aa: CASSGLAGMKYF

abundance: -
j_gene: TRBJ2-2
v_gene: TRBV27
d_gene: TRBD2
CDR3nt: TGTGCCAGCACCCAAAGGACTAGCGGGAGCCTAAGGGGGGAGCTGTTTTTT
CDR3aa: CASTQRTSGSLRGELFF

abundance: once
j_gene: TRBJ1-2
v_gene: TRBV10-3
d_gene: TRBD1
CDR3nt: TGTGCCATCACCCGGACAGGGGAGAAGTATGGCTACACCTTC
CDR3aa: CAITRTGEKYGYTF

abundance: -
j_gene: TRBJ2-7
v_gene: TRBV9
d_gene: -
CDR3nt: TGTGCCAGCAGCGTAGGGGGGATCTCCTACGAGCAGTACTTC
CDR3aa: CASSVGGISYEQYF

abundance: -
j_gene: TRBJ2-7
v_gene: TRBV4-1
d_gene: -
CDR3nt: TGCGCCAGCAGCCAAGGGGGTCAGGGTGAAGCCTACGAGCAGTACTTC
CDR3aa: CASSQGGQGEAYEQYF

abundance: -
j_gene: TRBJ2-1
v_gene: TRBV9
d_gene: TRBD2
CDR3nt: TGTGCCAGCAGCGTAGGACTAGCGGGGAACAATGAGCAGTTCTTC
CDR3aa: CASSVGLAGNNEQFF

abundance: -
j_gene: TRBJ1-2
v_gene: TRBV28
d_gene: TRBD1
CDR3nt: TGTGCCAGCAGTTTACTACAGGGGTGGGATGGCTACACCTTC
CDR3aa: CASSLLQGWDGYTF

abundance: -
j_gene: TRBJ1-1
v_gene: TRBV6-1
d_gene: -
CDR3nt: TGTGCCAGCAGCAGGGGTAGGGCTGAAGCTTTCTTT
CDR3aa: CASSRGRAEAFF

abundance: -
j_gene: TRBJ1-1
v_gene: TRBV10-3
d_gene: -
CDR3nt: TGTGCCATCAGTGAGGCGGGCACTGAAGCTTTCTTT
CDR3aa: CAISEAGTEAFF

abundance: few
j_gene: TRBJ2-3
v_gene: TRBV6-1
d_gene: TRBD2
CDR3nt: TGTGCCAGCAGTGATATCAGGACTAGCGGGAGGACGCAGTATTTT
CDR3aa: CASSDIRTSGRTQYF

abundance: -
j_gene: TRBJ2-3
v_gene: TRBV5-1
d_gene: -
CDR3nt: TGCGCCAGCAGCTTCCAGGATGATACGCAGTATTTT
CDR3aa: CASSFQDDTQYF

abundance: -
j_gene: TRBJ2-1
v_gene: TRBV19
d_gene: -
CDR3nt: TGTGCCAGTAGTATAGAGGATAATGAGCAGTTCTTC
CDR3aa: CASSIEDNEQFF

abundance: -
j_gene: TRBJ2-5
v_gene: TRBV11-2
d_gene: TRBD1
CDR3nt: TGTGCCAGCCGCAGGACAGGGGGCAAAGAGCCGAAAGAGACCCAGTACTTC
CDR3aa: CASRRTGGKEPKETQYF

abundance: once
j_gene: TRBJ2-7
v_gene: TRBV19
d_gene: TRBD1
CDR3nt: TGTGCCAGTAGTGTCAACCACAGGGGGCTCACCTACGAGCAGTACTTC
CDR3aa: CASSVNHRGLTYEQYF

abundance: -
j_gene: TRBJ2-1
v_gene: TRBV18
d_gene: TRBD2
CDR3nt: TGTGCCAGCTCACTCCAAGGGACTAGCGGGAGGAATGAGCAGTTCTTC
CDR3aa: CASSLQGTSGRNEQFF

abundance: -
j_gene: TRBJ1-5
v_gene: TRBV19
d_gene: TRBD1
CDR3nt: TGTGCCAGTAGTAGGACCGGGACAGCCGCCATATATAGCAATCAGCCCCAGCATTTT
CDR3aa: CASSRTGTAAIYSNQPQHF

abundance: -
j_gene: TRBJ2-7
v_gene: TRBV2
d_gene: -
CDR3nt: TGTGCCAGCAGTGAATATAGCCGGGTTTTAGAGCAGTACTTC
CDR3aa: CASSEYSRVLEQYF